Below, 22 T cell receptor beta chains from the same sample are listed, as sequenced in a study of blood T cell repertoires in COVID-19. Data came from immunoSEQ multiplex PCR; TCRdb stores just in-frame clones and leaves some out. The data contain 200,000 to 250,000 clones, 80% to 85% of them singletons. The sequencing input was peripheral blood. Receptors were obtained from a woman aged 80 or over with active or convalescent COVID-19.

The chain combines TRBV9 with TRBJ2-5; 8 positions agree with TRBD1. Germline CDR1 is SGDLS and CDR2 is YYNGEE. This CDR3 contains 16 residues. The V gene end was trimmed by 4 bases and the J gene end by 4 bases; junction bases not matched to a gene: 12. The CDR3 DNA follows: TGTGCCAGCAGCCCTAGCCCGGGACAGGTGGGAGAGACCCAGTACTTC. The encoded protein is CASSPSPGQVGETQYF.

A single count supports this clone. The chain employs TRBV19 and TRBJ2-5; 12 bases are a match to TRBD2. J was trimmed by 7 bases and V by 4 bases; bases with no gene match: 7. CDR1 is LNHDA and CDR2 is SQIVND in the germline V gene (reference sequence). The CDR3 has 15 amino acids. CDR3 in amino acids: CASSTTSGGVATQYF. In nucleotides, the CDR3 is TGTGCCAGTAGTACGACTAGCGGGGGTGTTGCGACCCAGTACTTC. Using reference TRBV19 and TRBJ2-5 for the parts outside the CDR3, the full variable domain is DGGITQSPKYLFRKEGQNVTLSCEQNLNHDAMYWYRQDPGQGLRLIYYSQIVNDFQKGDIAEGYSVSREKKESFPLTVTSAQKNPTAFYLCASSTTSGGVATQYFGPGTRLLVL.

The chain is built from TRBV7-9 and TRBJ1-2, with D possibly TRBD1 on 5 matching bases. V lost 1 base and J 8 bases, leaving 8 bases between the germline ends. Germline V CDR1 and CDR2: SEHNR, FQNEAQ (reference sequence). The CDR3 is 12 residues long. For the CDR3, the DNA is TGTGCCAGCAGCTTAGAGACAGTAGGCTACACCTTC. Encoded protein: CASSLETVGYTF.

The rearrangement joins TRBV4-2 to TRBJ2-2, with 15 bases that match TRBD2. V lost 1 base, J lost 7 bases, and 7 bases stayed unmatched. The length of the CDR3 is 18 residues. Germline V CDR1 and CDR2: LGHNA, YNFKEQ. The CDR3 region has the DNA TGTGCCAGCAGCCAAGCCCCGCGGGGACTAGCGGGAGGCGGGGAGCTGTTTTTT. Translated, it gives CASSQAPRGLAGGGELFF.

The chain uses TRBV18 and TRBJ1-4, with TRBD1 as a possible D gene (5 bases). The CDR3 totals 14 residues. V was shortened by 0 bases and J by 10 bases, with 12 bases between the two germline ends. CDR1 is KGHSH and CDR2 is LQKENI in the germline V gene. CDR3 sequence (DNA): TGTGCCAGCTCACCACCTCAGGGCCAAGGAAAACTGTTTTTT. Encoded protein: CASSPPQGQGKLFF.

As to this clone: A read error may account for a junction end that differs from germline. CDR3 residues: CASSRTTGEGYDEQFF. The CDR3, as DNA: TGTGCCAGCAGTCGCACTACGGGGGAGGGCTACGATGAGCAGTTCTTC. The rearrangement joins TRBV6-8 to TRBJ2-1; 7 bases are a match to TRBD2. Germline assignment: CDR1 MNHGY and CDR2 SAAAGT. The CDR3 loop spans 16 amino acids.

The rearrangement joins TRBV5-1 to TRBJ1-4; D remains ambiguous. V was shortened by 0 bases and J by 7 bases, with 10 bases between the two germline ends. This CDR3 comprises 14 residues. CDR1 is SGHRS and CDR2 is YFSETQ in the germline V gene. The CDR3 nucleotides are TGCGCCAGCAGCTTGGATCCACAGTCTGAAAAACTGTTTTTT. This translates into CASSLDPQSEKLFF.

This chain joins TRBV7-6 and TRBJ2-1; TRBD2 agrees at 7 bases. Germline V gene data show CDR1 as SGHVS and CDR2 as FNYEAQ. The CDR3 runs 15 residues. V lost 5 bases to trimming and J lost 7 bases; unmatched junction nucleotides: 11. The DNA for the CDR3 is TGTGCCAGCAGCCTGGGGCGGGGAGGGAGGAATGAGCAGTTCTTC. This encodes CASSLGRGGRNEQFF.

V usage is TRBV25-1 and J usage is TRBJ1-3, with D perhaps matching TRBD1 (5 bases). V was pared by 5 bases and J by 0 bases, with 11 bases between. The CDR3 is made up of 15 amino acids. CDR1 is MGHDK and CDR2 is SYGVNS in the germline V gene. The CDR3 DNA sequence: TGTGCCAGCAGTAGGACAACTTCCTCTGGAAACACCATATATTTT. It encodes CASSRTTSSGNTIYF.

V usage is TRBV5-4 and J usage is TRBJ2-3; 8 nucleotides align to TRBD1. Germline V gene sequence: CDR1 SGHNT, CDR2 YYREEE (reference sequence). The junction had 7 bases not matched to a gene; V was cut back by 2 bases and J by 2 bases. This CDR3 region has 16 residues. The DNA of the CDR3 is TGTGCCAGCAGCTTCGGAGACAGGGGTCCCACAGATACGCAGTATTTT. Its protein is CASSFGDRGPTDTQYF. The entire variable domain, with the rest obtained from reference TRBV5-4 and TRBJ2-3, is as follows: ETGVTQSPTHLIKTRGQQVTLRCSSQSGHNTVSWYQQALGQGPQFIFQYYREEENGRGNFPPRFSGLQFPNYSSELNVNALELDDSALYLCASSFGDRGPTDTQYFGPGTRLTVL.

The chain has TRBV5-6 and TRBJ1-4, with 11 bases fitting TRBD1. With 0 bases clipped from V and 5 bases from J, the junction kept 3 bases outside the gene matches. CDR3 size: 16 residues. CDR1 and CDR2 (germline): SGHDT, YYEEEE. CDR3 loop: CASSLGTGGPNEKLFF. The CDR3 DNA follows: TGTGCCAGCAGCTTGGGGACAGGGGGCCCCAATGAAAAACTGTTTTTT.

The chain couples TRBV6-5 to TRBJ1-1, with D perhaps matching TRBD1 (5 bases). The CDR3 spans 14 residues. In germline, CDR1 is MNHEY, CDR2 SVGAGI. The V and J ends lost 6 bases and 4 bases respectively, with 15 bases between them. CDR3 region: CASRSQGVGTEAFF. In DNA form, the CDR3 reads TGTGCCAGCAGATCCCAGGGCGTGGGCACTGAAGCTTTCTTT.

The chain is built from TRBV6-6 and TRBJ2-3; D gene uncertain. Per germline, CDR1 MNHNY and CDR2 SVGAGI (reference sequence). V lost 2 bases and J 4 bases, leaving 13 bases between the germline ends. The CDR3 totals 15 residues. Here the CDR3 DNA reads TGTGCCAGCAGTTACACCATTGACACGGCAGATACGCAGTATTTT. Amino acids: CASSYTIDTADTQYF.

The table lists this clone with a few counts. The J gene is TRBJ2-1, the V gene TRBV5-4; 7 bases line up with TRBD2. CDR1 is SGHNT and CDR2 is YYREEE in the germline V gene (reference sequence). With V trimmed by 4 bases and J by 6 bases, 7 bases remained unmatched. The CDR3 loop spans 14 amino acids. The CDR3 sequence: CASSRGEGRNEQFF. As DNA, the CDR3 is TGTGCCAGCAGCCGGGGGGAGGGACGCAATGAGCAGTTCTTC. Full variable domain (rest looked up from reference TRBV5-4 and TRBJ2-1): ETGVTQSPTHLIKTRGQQVTLRCSSQSGHNTVSWYQQALGQGPQFIFQYYREEENGRGNFPPRFSGLQFPNYSSELNVNALELDDSALYLCASSRGEGRNEQFFGPGTRLTVL.

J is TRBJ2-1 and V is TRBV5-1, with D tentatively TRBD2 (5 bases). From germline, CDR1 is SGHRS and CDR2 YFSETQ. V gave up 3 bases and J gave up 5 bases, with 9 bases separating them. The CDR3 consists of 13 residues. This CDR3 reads CASSYGLNNEQFF. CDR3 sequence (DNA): TGCGCCAGCAGCTATGGACTGAACAATGAGCAGTTCTTC.

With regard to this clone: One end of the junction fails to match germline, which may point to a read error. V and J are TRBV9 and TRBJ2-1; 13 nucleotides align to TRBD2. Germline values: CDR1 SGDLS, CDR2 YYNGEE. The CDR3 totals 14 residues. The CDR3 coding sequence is TGTGCCAGCAGCCCTGGGACTAGCGGGACCCTCCTAGTCTTC. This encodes CASSPGTSGTLLVF.

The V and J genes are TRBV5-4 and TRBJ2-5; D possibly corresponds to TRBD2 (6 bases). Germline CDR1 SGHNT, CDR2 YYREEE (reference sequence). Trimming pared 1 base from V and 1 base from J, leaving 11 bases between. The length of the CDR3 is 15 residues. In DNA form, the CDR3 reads TGTGCCAGCAGCTTGCAGGACGGGAGCCAAGAGACCCAGTACTTC. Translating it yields CASSLQDGSQETQYF.

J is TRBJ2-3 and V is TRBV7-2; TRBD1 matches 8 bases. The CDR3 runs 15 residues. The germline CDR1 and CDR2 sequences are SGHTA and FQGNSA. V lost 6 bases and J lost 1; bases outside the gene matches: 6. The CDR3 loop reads CASRRQGSRTDTQYF. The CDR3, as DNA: TGTGCCAGCAGACGACAGGGGTCGCGCACAGATACGCAGTATTTT.

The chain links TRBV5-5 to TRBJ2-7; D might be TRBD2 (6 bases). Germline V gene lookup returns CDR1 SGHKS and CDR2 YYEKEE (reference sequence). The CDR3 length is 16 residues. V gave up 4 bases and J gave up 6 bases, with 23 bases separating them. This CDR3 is CASSRGRLGGGAEQYF. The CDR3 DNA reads TGTGCCAGCAGCCGGGGTCGGCTTGGAGGCGGGGCCGAGCAGTACTTC.

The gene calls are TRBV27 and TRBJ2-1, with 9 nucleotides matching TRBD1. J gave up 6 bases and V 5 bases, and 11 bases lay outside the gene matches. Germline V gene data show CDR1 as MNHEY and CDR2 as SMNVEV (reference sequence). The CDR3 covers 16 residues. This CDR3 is CASSLQGARVGNEQFF. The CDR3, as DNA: TGTGCCAGCAGTCTACAGGGGGCGAGGGTGGGCAATGAGCAGTTCTTC.

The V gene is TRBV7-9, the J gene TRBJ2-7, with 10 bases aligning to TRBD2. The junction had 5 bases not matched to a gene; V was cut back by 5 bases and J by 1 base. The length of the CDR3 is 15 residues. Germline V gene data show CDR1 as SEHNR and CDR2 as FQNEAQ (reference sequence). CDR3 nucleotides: TGTGCCAGCAGCCCACGGACTAGCGGATCCTACGAGCAGTACTTC. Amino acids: CASSPRTSGSYEQYF.

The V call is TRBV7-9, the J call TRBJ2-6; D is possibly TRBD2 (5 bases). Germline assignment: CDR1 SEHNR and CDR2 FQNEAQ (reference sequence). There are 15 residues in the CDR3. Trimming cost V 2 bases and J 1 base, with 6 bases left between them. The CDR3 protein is CASSLRGSGANVLTF. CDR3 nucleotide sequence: TGTGCCAGCAGCTTACGGGGTTCTGGGGCCAACGTCCTGACTTTC.